These 27 T cell receptor beta chains were all obtained from the same sample, sequenced in a study of identical twins. In TCRdb, the 5' RACE reads were re-called with MiXCR into one record per CDR3 protein. Among hundreds of thousands of distinct CDR3 sequences listed, roughly 20% were seen once. Separately, the same data were catalogued under a study of T cells expressing NK-cell markers.

Source material: PBMCs. The receptor set was obtained from a woman aged 18-35 years in good health.

The rearrangement uses TRBV20-1 and TRBJ2-2; D gene ambiguous. This CDR3 contains 12 residues. V lost 6 bases and J lost 7, with 12 bases in between. Germline V lookup: CDR1 DFQATT, CDR2 SNEGSKA (reference sequence). The DNA for the CDR3 is TGCAGTGCCAGGATCGTCGGCGGGGAGCTGTTTTTT. Protein sequence: CSARIVGGELFF.

The V gene is TRBV5-1, the J gene TRBJ2-3, with D possibly being TRBD1 (5 bases). The CDR3 sequence is 15 residues long. Deletions cut 5 bases from V and 3 bases from J, with 16 bases between. Germline-derived CDR1 and CDR2 are SGHRS and YFSETQ. CDR3 in amino acids: CASRGSQGTTDTQYF. The DNA for the CDR3 is TGCGCCAGCAGGGGCAGTCAGGGCACGACAGATACGCAGTATTTT.

This clonotype has a count of ten or more. The chain combines TRBV7-9 with TRBJ2-7, with D maybe TRBD1 (5 bases). Germline V gene data show CDR1 as SEHNR and CDR2 as FQNEAQ (reference sequence). The CDR3 runs 12 residues. V dropped 4 bases and J dropped 6 bases, with 10 bases sitting between them. CDR3 residues: CASSSGSGEQYF. CDR3 nucleotide sequence: TGTGCCAGCAGCTCAGGGTCGGGCGAGCAGTACTTC.

This clonotype was observed a few times. DNA of the CDR3: TGCAGTGCTCCCGAGGACACAGATACGCAGTATTTT. As protein: CSAPEDTDTQYF. The chain joins TRBV20-1 to TRBJ2-3; D call uncertain. The length of the CDR3 is 12 residues. Between the trimmed V and J ends, which lost 5 bases and 2 bases, there was a span of 8 bases. Germline V gene lookup returns CDR1 DFQATT and CDR2 SNEGSKA (reference sequence).

This clonotype was detected only a few times. This chain's CDR3 is CASSASRSGRSNEQFF. In DNA, the CDR3 is TGTGCCAGCAGCGCCTCGCGCAGCGGGAGGAGCAATGAGCAGTTCTTC. This sequence joins TRBV9 and TRBJ2-1; TRBD2 matches at 9 bases. Germline assignment: CDR1 SGDLS and CDR2 YYNGEE. Germline trimming cut 3 bases from V and 6 bases from J; bases unmatched to any gene: 10. CDR3 length equals 16 residues.

The V and J genes are TRBV10-1 and TRBJ2-7, with D hard to call. CDR3 size: 11 residues. Trimming left V 10 bases short and J 3 bases short, with 10 bases between. Germline CDR1 and CDR2: WNHNN and SYGVQD (reference sequence). CDR3 in DNA: TGCGCCACGGGTCTAGGCTACGAGCAGTACTTC. Translating it yields CATGLGYEQYF.

This clonotype showed up just a few times. The chain uses TRBV29-1 and TRBJ2-3; D gene unclear. V lost 4 bases and J lost 0, with 8 bases in between. CDR3 size: 13 residues. Germline V lookup: CDR1 SQVTM, CDR2 ANQGSEA. CDR3 DNA sequence: TGCAGCGTTGTTCTGGCGAGCACAGATACGCAGTATTTT. Protein: CSVVLASTDTQYF.

Note on this clonotype: A much larger clone differs by one base, so this may be a read error. This chain connects TRBV12-3 or TRBV12-4 to TRBJ1-1, with 8 bases matching TRBD1. Unmatched junction bases numbered 5, after V lost 7 bases and J lost 1 base. This CDR3 is 14 amino acids long. The CDR3 DNA is TGTGCCAGCACCCGGACAGGGACGAACACTGAAGCTTTCTTT. Its translation is CASTRTGTNTEAFF.

The rearrangement links TRBV9 to TRBJ2-1, with D unclear. This CDR3 comprises 16 residues. In germline, CDR1 is SGDLS, CDR2 YYNGEE. V lost 0 bases to trimming and J lost 5 bases, with 15 bases between them. The CDR3 spells CASSVVSRVPHNEQFF. The CDR3 coding sequence is TGTGCCAGCAGCGTAGTAAGTCGGGTGCCTCACAATGAGCAGTTCTTC.

The chain has TRBV29-1 and TRBJ1-1; TRBD1 agrees at 10 bases. V lost 7 bases and J lost 8; bases outside the gene matches: 4. This CDR3 is built from 11 residues. From germline, CDR1 is SQVTM and CDR2 ANQGSEA. The CDR3 DNA follows: TGCAGCGGCCGACAGGGGGCAGAAGCTTTCTTT. Protein sequence: CSGRQGAEAFF.

This clonotype was detected only a few times. The chain has TRBV10-3 and TRBJ2-3; 8 bases are a match to TRBD2. CDR1 and CDR2 (germline): ENHRY, SYGVKD. The V and J ends lost 6 bases and 4 bases, in that order; junction bases with no gene match: 6. There are 14 residues in the CDR3. CDR3 nucleotides: TGTGCCATCAGCAAAGCGGGAGAGGCAGATACGCAGTATTTT. Its protein is CAISKAGEADTQYF.

This chain links TRBV12-3 or TRBV12-4 with TRBJ2-7; D ambiguous. This CDR3 has 14 amino acids. Trimming stripped 6 bases from V and 1 base from J, with 13 bases between. CDR3 sequence: CASSRQISSYEQYF. The CDR3 bases are TGTGCCAGCAGCAGGCAGATCTCTTCCTACGAGCAGTACTTC.

The chain couples TRBV5-1 to TRBJ2-5; D is unresolved. The ends were cut back, 1 base at V and 4 bases at J, with 11 bases in the middle. The CDR3 loop spans 14 amino acids. Germline lookup yields CDR1 SGHRS and CDR2 YFSETQ. CDR3: CASSLSEPGETQYF. The CDR3 DNA reads TGCGCCAGCAGCTTGTCAGAGCCGGGAGAGACCCAGTACTTC. The full variable domain, its missing parts supplied by reference TRBV5-1 and TRBJ2-5, is KAGVTQTPRYLIKTRGQQVTLSCSPISGHRSVSWYQQTPGQGLQFLFEYFSETQRNKGNFPGRFSGRQFSNSRSEMNVSTLELGDSALYLCASSLSEPGETQYFGPGTRLLVL.

This chain uses TRBV20-1 with TRBJ2-1, with 14 nucleotides matching TRBD2. After removal of 3 bases from V and 7 bases from J, the junction contained 5 bases not matched to a gene. This CDR3 is built from 15 residues. CDR1 is DFQATT, CDR2 SNEGSKA, per germline (reference sequence). The CDR3 is CSASGGLAGANEQFF. CDR3 sequence (DNA): TGCAGTGCTAGTGGGGGACTAGCGGGAGCTAATGAGCAGTTCTTC.

This clonotype was seen more than once but under ten times. The chain is built from TRBV29-1 and TRBJ2-7, with unresolved D. With 5 bases removed from V and 6 bases from J, the gap between germline ends came to 8 bases. CDR1 SQVTM and CDR2 ANQGSEA come from the germline V gene. The CDR3 has 10 amino acids. The CDR3 DNA reads TGCAGCGTTTGGCCCGGCGAGCAGTACTTC. Its protein product is CSVWPGEQYF.

This clonotype came up a few times. The chain has TRBV10-3 and TRBJ2-1; unclear D gene. Germline lookup yields CDR1 ENHRY and CDR2 SYGVKD. CDR3 length: 11 residues. Trimming pared 5 bases from V and 7 bases from J, leaving 6 bases between. The CDR3 protein is CAISLQNEQFF. The CDR3 region has the DNA TGTGCCATCAGTTTACAAAATGAGCAGTTCTTC.

This clonotype was counted between two and nine times. The chain employs TRBV20-1 and TRBJ2-5, with TRBD2 matching over 14 bases. V was pared by 6 bases and J by 6 bases, with 21 bases of the junction left unmatched. Germline CDR1 reads DFQATT; CDR2 reads SNEGSKA (reference sequence). The CDR3 contains 19 residues. CDR3 region: CSAPRLAGGPAAQLKTQYF. The CDR3 DNA reads as TGCAGTGCACCGAGACTAGCGGGGGGGCCCGCGGCACAGTTGAAGACCCAGTACTTC.

This clonotype was found many times. The chain couples TRBV12-3 or TRBV12-4 to TRBJ2-3; D remains ambiguous. V was cut by 10 bases and J by 0 bases, with 14 bases left in between. The CDR3 covers 14 residues. This chain's CDR3 is CATAWGWSTDTQYF. CDR3 coding DNA: TGTGCCACGGCATGGGGTTGGAGCACAGATACGCAGTATTTT.

This clonotype was detected only once. The genes are TRBV27 and TRBJ1-1; D unclear. The CDR3 loop spans 15 amino acids. Germline loops: CDR1 MNHEY, CDR2 SMNVEV (reference sequence). Trimming cost V 2 bases and J 0 bases, with 10 bases left between them. CDR3 protein: CASSLSKQLNTEAFF. CDR3 nucleotide sequence: TGTGCCAGCAGTTTAAGTAAACAGCTGAACACTGAAGCTTTCTTT.

This rearrangement joins TRBV18 to TRBJ2-2, with D possibly being TRBD2 (5 bases). Germline CDR1 is KGHSH and CDR2 is LQKENI. Trimming shortened V by 8 bases and J by 1 base, and 14 bases separated the two germline ends. CDR3 size: 15 residues. The chain's CDR3 is CASKRGLMNTGELFF. In DNA form, the CDR3 reads TGTGCCAGCAAGAGAGGGCTGATGAACACCGGGGAGCTGTTTTTT.

The chain recombines TRBV20-1 with TRBJ1-1, with no clear D. V was clipped by 3 bases and J by 5 bases, with 16 bases between them. Germline V lookup: CDR1 DFQATT, CDR2 SNEGSKA (reference sequence). The CDR3 contains 14 residues. The CDR3 sequence is CSARQDPLRTEAFF. CDR3 DNA sequence: TGCAGTGCTAGGCAAGACCCCCTAAGGACTGAAGCTTTCTTT.

This chain uses TRBV4-1 with TRBJ1-2; D not certain. The CDR3 runs to 14 residues. Germline V gives CDR1 MGHRA, CDR2 YSYEKL. V gave up 0 bases and J gave up 4 bases, with 9 bases separating them. Here the CDR3 DNA reads TGCGCCAGCAGCCAAGATAACCGAGTCTATGGCTACACCTTC. It is translated as CASSQDNRVYGYTF.

This chain uses TRBV20-1 with TRBJ2-3; 9 nucleotides line up with TRBD2. Germline-derived CDR1 and CDR2 are DFQATT and SNEGSKA (reference sequence). The CDR3 is made up of 15 amino acids. V trimming: 5 bases; J trimming: 1 base; junction bases outside the gene matches: 7. The CDR3 nucleotides read TGCAGTGCTTTAAAAGCGGGGGGCGGCACAGATACGCAGTATTTT. This encodes CSALKAGGGTDTQYF.

A few counts support this clonotype. The V gene is TRBV5-6, the J gene TRBJ1-2; D perhaps matches TRBD1 (6 bases). Per the germline V gene, CDR1 is SGHDT and CDR2 is YYEEEE. V was pared by 4 bases and J by 2 bases, with 15 bases between. This CDR3 contains 15 residues. CDR3 sequence reads: CASSRRGGTNYGYTF. The CDR3 DNA follows: TGTGCCAGCAGCCGCCGGGGGGGCACCAACTATGGCTACACCTTC.

The CDR3 reads CASSPQSGTQYF. CDR3 DNA sequence: TGTGCCAGCAGCCCCCAATCGGGAACGCAGTATTTT. The chain has TRBV7-6 and TRBJ2-3; the D gene is possibly TRBD2 (5 bases). CDR3 length: 12 residues. Germline values: CDR1 SGHVS, CDR2 FNYEAQ. V lost 5 bases and J 9 bases, leaving 12 bases between the germline ends.

The J gene is TRBJ2-6, the V gene TRBV5-1, with D uncertain. CDR3 length: 15 amino acids. V was pared by 7 bases and J by 1 base, with 12 bases between. Germline V gene lookup returns CDR1 SGHRS and CDR2 YFSETQ. This chain's CDR3 is CASAAEPSGANVLTF. CDR3 nucleotides: TGCGCCAGCGCCGCGGAACCTTCTGGGGCCAACGTCCTGACTTTC. The full variable domain, with the rest looked up from reference TRBV5-1 and TRBJ2-6, is KAGVTQTPRYLIKTRGQQVTLSCSPISGHRSVSWYQQTPGQGLQFLFEYFSETQRNKGNFPGRFSGRQFSNSRSEMNVSTLELGDSALYLCASAAEPSGANVLTFGAGSRLTVL.

The chain couples TRBV7-8 to TRBJ2-3, with TRBD2 matching 7 bases. Germline V gene data show CDR1 as SGHVS and CDR2 as FQNEAQ. V shed 1 base and J 2 bases; nucleotides not matched to a gene: 3. The CDR3 has 15 amino acids. The CDR3 nucleotides read TGTGCCAGCAGCTTAGTTAGCGGGTACACAGATACGCAGTATTTT. Translating gives CASSLVSGYTDTQYF.